A single sample gave rise to the 6 T cell receptor beta chains below, sequenced in a study of blood T cells in healthy people across ages. The authors ran a second PCR of about 6 to 11 cycles using a sample-barcoded 5' primer and a J-beta primer mix. Using its own MiXCR run on the 5' RACE reads, TCRdb lists one record per CDR3 protein. The table lists hundreds of thousands of distinct CDR3 sequences, roughly two fifths of them singletons. Sequencing used blood. These receptors originate from a woman aged 55-75 years in good health.

V usage is TRBV28 and J usage is TRBJ1-2, with 8 bases that match TRBD1. This CDR3 has 16 residues. Trimming at V came to 7 bases and at J to 7 bases, leaving 17 bases not matched to a gene. Germline V CDR1 and CDR2: MDHEN, SYDVKM. CDR3 region: CASTVDRVRLGRGYTF. The CDR3 DNA sequence: TGTGCCAGCACCGTGGACAGGGTGAGGCTCGGGCGTGGCTACACCTTC.

Here the CDR3 DNA reads TGTGCCAGCAGCCAAGTTTTCTGGGATAGCAATCAGCCCCAGCATTTT. Translation: CASSQVFWDSNQPQHF. The chain has TRBV14 and TRBJ1-5; D unclear. V shed 1 base and J shed 0 bases, with 10 bases lying between them. The germline V gene has CDR1 SGHDN and CDR2 FVKESK. This CDR3 has 16 residues.

The chain uses TRBV3-1 and TRBJ1-5, with 7 bases aligning to TRBD1. The CDR3 is 16 residues long. The V and J ends lost 2 bases and 4 bases, in that order; junction bases with no gene match: 8. Germline lookup yields CDR1 LGHDT and CDR2 YNNKEL (reference sequence). As DNA, the CDR3 is TGTGCCAGCAGCCAACTAACAGGGGCGAAAAATCAGCCCCAGCATTTT. Protein sequence: CASSQLTGAKNQPQHF.

This clonotype was counted once. The chain joins TRBV3-1 to TRBJ2-5, with TRBD2 matching 15 bases. The DNA end is more similar to TRBJ2-7, so the J call may be wrong. The CDR3 has 21 residues. The V gene's germline CDR1 is LGHDT and CDR2 YNNKEL (reference sequence). CDR3 in amino acids: CASSQDLSGTSGGRRFYEQYF. Written as DNA, the CDR3 is TGTGCCAGCAGCCAAGATCTGAGTGGGACTAGCGGGGGGCGCAGATTCTACGAGCAGTACTTC.

This rearrangement joins TRBV29-1 to TRBJ2-1, with 10 nucleotides matching TRBD1. Germline lookup yields CDR1 SQVTM and CDR2 ANQGSEA. The V segment lost 6 bases and the J segment 8 bases; nucleotides outside the gene matches: 4. This CDR3 has 12 residues. As DNA, the CDR3 is TGCAGCGTCTGGGACAGGGGCGATGAGCAGTTCTTC. Residues: CSVWDRGDEQFF.

The chain couples TRBV28 to TRBJ1-2; TRBD1 might be the D (6 bases). With 4 bases removed from V and 0 bases from J, the gap between germline ends came to 12 bases. CDR1 is MDHEN, CDR2 SYDVKM, per germline. This CDR3 region has 15 residues. CDR3 sequence reads: CASSCLRGANYGYTF. Written as DNA, the CDR3 is TGTGCCAGCAGTTGCCTGAGGGGGGCTAACTATGGCTACACCTTC.